This TCR beta chain was sequenced for a study of T cell repertoires in cytomegalovirus infection. For the study at large: Public TCR beta signatures were indicative of both CMV infection and a matching HLA type.

CDR1 WSHSY and CDR2 SAAADI come from the germline V gene. Trimming cost V 6 bases and J 2 bases, with 10 bases left between them. The length of the CDR3 is 13 residues. This clonotype occurred a few times. No antigen is known for it. TCRdb independently ran MiXCR on the reads; one entry per CDR3 protein. This table holds about 740,000 distinct CDR3 sequences, approximately 34% found once. Whole-study findings and limits: In two of eight donors, the top clonotype was HLA-C-restricted CMV-specific. The cumulative frequency of public TCR beta families identified carriers of CMV plus the relevant HLA.

The sequencing input was PBMCs. The chain recombines TRBV10-2 with TRBJ1-2; D remains unclear. The source is a human donor in good health (CMV status not recorded). Some clones in this sample may be carry-over from other donors' samples. CDR3 nucleotides: TGCGCCAGCAGCCAGATTTTCAACTATGGCTACACCTTC. This sequence encodes CASSQIFNYGYTF.